The text below deals with one T cell receptor beta chain. No antigen is known for it. V dropped 4 bases and J dropped 1 base, with 10 bases sitting between them. CDR3 size: 14 residues. Germline V gene lookup returns CDR1 SGHRS and CDR2 YFSETQ. Sequencing libraries made from TCR beta cDNA carried unique molecular identifiers. MiXCR, applied by TCRdb to the PCR reads, yields one record per CDR3 protein. Among fewer than 850,000 distinct CDR3 sequences, under 60% were seen once, and the ten largest hold roughly 5.2%. The entry originates in a study of post-analysis software for immune sequencing data. General observations from the study: Patients showed TRBV5-6, TRBV5-1 and TRBV20-1 among five TRBV segments more frequent than in controls.

Sequencing was done on a sample of blood. This clonotype was obtained from a girl aged 5-17 years with multiple sclerosis. The chain links TRBV5-1 to TRBJ2-3, with D perhaps TRBD2 (5 bases). For the CDR3, the DNA is TGCGCCAGCAGCGGACTCCAGGGCACAGATACGCAGTATTTT. Its translation is CASSGLQGTDTQYF.